This TCR beta chain derives from a study of T cell repertoires in cytomegalovirus infection. General observations from the study: Identification of carriers of CMV plus the relevant HLA was achieved through cumulative public TCR beta family frequency. HLA-C-restricted, CMV-specific TCR beta clonotypes were dominant ex vivo.

TCRdb called the reads again in MiXCR, with one record for every CDR3 protein. Among about 700,000 distinct CDR3 sequences listed, around a third were seen once. In the case of this clonotype: As yet, its antigen is unknown.

V gave up 3 bases and J gave up 7 bases, with 8 bases separating them. Germline values: CDR1 KGHSH, CDR2 LQKENI. This CDR3 has 12 amino acids. The sample here was cultured PBMCs, taken from culture after CMV antigen stimulation. This chain joins TRBV18 and TRBJ2-3; D not resolved. The clonotype comes from a human donor in good health (CMV status not recorded). Some clones in this sample may be carry-over from other donors' samples. CDR3 region: CASSPQTNTQYF. CDR3 coding DNA: TGTGCCAGCTCACCGCAGACCAATACGCAGTATTTT.